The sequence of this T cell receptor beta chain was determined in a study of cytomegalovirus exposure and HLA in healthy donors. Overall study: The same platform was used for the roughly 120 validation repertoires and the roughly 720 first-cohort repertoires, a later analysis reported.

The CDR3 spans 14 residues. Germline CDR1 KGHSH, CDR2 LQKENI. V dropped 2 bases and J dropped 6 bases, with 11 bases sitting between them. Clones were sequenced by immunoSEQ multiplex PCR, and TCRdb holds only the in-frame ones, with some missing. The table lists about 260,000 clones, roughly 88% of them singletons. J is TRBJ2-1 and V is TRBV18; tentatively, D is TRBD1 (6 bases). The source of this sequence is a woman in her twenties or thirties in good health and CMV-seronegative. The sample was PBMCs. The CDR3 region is CASSPTRQVNEQFF. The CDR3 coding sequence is TGTGCCAGCTCACCAACAAGACAGGTCAATGAGCAGTTCTTC. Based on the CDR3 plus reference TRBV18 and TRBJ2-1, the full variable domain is NAGVMQNPRHLVRRRGQEARLRCSPMKGHSHVYWYRQLPEEGLKFMVYLQKENIIDESGMPKERFSAEFPKEGPSILRIQQVVRGDSAAYFCASSPTRQVNEQFFGPGTRLTVL.